These T cell receptor beta chains were read from a single sample in a study of identical twins. TCRdb re-derived calls from the 5' RACE reads in MiXCR, one entry per CDR3 protein. This table holds hundreds of thousands of distinct CDR3 sequences, 7.1% found once. These same records also appear under a second study, on yellow fever vaccine responses in identical twins.

The sample comprised PBMCs. The receptors derive from a woman younger than 35 in good health. Each CDR3 is given without its conserved first and last residue. Fields, in order: J gene, D gene, V gene, CDR3 protein. A D gene is named only where the DNA matches it firmly.

>TRBJ2-1|TRBD1|TRBV5-4
ASTHTGGGEQF
>TRBJ2-1|TRBD2|TRBV12-3/TRBV12-4
ASRAGELDNEQF
>TRBJ1-4|.|TRBV28
ASLPGATNEKLF
>TRBJ2-5|TRBD2|TRBV29-1
SAERGFQETQY
>TRBJ2-3|.|TRBV14
ASSEGNWPDTQY
>TRBJ2-2|TRBD2|TRBV4-1
ASSPGGAWTGELF
>TRBJ2-2|.|TRBV5-1
ASSPDSTGELF
>TRBJ2-4|.|TRBV21-1
ASSKEYLPKLAGKEMAKNIQY
>TRBJ2-1|.|TRBV5-1
ASSTTGSSYNEQF
>TRBJ2-3|.|TRBV3-1
ASSQDDTGLASTDTQY
>TRBJ2-7|.|TRBV12-3/TRBV12-4
ASKHGAYEQY
>TRBJ1-4|.|TRBV3-1
ASSSTSPRGTTNEKLF
>TRBJ1-2|.|TRBV7-9
ASSLGGQPPTNYGYT
>TRBJ1-2|.|TRBV3-1
ASSRRGRYGYT
>TRBJ1-1|TRBD1|TRBV28
ASSSPGQLNTEAF
>TRBJ2-3|.|TRBV29-1
SILGPGDGADTQY
>TRBJ2-3|.|TRBV12-3/TRBV12-4
ASNLFGGGTDTQY
>TRBJ1-2|TRBD1|TRBV3-1
ASSEETGFVVYGYT
>TRBJ2-3|.|TRBV7-9
ASSRLRVPGDTQY
>TRBJ1-1|.|TRBV29-1
SVEARTNTAF
>TRBJ1-2|TRBD1|TRBV7-8
ASSLDGPSGQGYGYT
>TRBJ2-2|.|TRBV9
ASSETVEYGTGELF
>TRBJ2-3|.|TRBV12-3/TRBV12-4
ASSKNSGAGTQY
>TRBJ2-7|.|TRBV18
ASSPGLSSYEQY
>TRBJ2-1|TRBD2|TRBV28
ASSSGTRDEQF
>TRBJ2-3|TRBD2|TRBV5-4
ASSLRVAGAGTDTQY
>TRBJ1-1|.|TRBV12-3/TRBV12-4
ASTGYTEAF
>TRBJ1-6|TRBD1|TRBV3-1
ASSHGQGRSPLH
>TRBJ2-1|.|TRBV7-2
ASSLQQDNEQF
>TRBJ1-2|TRBD1|TRBV5-1
ASSPAGTGSYGYT
>TRBJ2-7|.|TRBV7-8
ASSPRLDKIHEQY
>TRBJ2-1|TRBD2|TRBV29-1
SVNSPGLADYNEQF
>TRBJ2-2|TRBD2|TRBV20-1
SATLAGGRTGELF